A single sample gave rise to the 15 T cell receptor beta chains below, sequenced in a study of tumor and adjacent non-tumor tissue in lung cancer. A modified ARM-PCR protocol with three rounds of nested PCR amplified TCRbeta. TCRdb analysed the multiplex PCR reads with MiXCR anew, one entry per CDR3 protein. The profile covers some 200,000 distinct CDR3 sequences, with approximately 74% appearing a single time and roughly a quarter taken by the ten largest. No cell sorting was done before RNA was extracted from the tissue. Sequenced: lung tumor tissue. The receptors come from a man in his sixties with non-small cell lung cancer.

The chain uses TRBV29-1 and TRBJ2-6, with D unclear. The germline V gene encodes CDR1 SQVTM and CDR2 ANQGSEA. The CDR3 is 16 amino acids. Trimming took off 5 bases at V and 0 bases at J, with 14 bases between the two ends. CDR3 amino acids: CSVTEAWGSGANVLTF. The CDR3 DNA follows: TGCAGCGTTACCGAGGCGTGGGGCTCTGGGGCCAACGTCCTGACTTTC.

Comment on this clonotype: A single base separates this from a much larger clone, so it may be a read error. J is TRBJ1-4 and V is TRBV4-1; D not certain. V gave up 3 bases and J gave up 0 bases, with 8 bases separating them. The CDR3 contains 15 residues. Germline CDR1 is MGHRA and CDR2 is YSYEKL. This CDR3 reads CASSQIIATNEKLFF. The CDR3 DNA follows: TGCGCCAGCAGCCAGATCATCGCAACTAATGAAAAACTGTTTTTT.

Written as DNA, the CDR3 is TGTGCCAGCAATCTGGGGTTTAGCGCCTACTATGAGCAGTACTTC. Its protein is CASNLGFSAYYEQYF. V gene TRBV11-3 combines with J gene TRBJ2-7; tentatively, D is TRBD2 (5 bases). CDR3 length: 15 amino acids. Deletions cut 7 bases from V and 7 bases from J, with 23 bases between. Germline loops: CDR1 SGHNT, CDR2 YENEEA.

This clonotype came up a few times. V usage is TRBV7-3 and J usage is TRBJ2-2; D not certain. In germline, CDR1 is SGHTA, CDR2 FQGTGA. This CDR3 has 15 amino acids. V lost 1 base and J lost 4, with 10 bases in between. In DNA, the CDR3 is TGTGCCAGCAGCTTAAAGGTCCCGGGCACCGGGGAGCTGTTTTTT. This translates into CASSLKVPGTGELFF.

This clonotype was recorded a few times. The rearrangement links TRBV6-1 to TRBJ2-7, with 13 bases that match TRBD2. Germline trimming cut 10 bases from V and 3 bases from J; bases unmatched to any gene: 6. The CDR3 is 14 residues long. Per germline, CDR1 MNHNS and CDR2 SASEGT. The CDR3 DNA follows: TGTGCCACCCTGGGACTAGCGGGAAACTACGAGCAGTACTTC. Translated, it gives CATLGLAGNYEQYF.

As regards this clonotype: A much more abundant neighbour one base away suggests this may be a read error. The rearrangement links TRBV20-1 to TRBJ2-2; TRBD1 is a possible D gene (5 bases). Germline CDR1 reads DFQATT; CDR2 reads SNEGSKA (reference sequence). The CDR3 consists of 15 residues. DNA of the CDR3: TGCAGTGCTGAATCAAGACAGAAGAACACCAGGGAGCTGTTTTTT. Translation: CSAESRQKNTRELFF.

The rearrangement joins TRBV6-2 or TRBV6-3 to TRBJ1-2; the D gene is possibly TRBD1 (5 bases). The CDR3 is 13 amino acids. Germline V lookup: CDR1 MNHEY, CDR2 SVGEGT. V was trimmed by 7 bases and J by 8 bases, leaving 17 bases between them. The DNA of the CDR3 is TGTGCCAGCAAGTTAATTAGGGGAGTCGGCTACACCTTC. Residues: CASKLIRGVGYTF.

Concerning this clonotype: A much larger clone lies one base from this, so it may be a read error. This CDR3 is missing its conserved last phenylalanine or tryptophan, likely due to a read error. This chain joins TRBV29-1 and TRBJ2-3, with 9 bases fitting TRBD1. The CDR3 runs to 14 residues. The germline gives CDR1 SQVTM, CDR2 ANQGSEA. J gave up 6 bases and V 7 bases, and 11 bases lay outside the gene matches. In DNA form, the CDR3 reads TGCAGCGCCGACACGGGACAGGGATCGGATACGCAGTATCTT. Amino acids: CSADTGQGSDTQYL.

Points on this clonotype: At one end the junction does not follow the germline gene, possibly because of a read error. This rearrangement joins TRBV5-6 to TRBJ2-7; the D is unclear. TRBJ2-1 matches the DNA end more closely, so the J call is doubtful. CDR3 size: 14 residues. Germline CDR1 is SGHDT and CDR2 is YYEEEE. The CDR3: CTSSFLRSTCEQFF. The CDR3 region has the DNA TGTACCAGCAGCTTTTTGCGTTCTACCTGCGAGCAGTTCTTC.

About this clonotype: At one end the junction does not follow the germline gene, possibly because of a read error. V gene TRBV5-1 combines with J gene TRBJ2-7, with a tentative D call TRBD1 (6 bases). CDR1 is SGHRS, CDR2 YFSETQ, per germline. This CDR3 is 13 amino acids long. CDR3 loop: CASSLTQGGERYF. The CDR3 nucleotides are TGCGCCAGCAGCTTAACACAGGGCGGCGAGCGGTACTTC.

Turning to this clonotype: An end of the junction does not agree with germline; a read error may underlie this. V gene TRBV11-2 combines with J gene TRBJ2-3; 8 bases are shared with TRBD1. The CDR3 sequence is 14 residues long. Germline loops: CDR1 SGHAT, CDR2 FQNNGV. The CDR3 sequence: CANSPDRGADTQYF. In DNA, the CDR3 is TGTGCCAACAGCCCAGACAGGGGCGCAGATACTCAGTATTTT.

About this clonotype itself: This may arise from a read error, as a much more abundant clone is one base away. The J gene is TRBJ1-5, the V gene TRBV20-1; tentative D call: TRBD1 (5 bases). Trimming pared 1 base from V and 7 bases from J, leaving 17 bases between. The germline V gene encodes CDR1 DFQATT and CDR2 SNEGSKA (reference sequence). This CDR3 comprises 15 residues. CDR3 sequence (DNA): TGCAGTGCTAGAGGTCGAAGGGGTGGAGGGCAGCCCCAGCATTTT. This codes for CSARGRRGGGQPQHF.

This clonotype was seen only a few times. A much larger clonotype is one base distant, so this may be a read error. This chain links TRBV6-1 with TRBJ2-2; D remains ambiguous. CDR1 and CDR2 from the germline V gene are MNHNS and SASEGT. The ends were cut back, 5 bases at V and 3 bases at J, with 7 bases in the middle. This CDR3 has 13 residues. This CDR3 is CASSRQYTGELFF. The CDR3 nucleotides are TGTGCCAGCAGTCGGCAGTACACCGGGGAGCTGTTTTTT.

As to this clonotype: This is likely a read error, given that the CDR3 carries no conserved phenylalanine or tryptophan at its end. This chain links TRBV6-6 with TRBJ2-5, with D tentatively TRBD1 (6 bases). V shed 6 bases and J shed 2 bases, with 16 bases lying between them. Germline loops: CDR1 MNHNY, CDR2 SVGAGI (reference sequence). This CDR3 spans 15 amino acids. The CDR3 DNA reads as TGTGCCAGCAGCCCAGCAAGGGGGATACAAGAGACCCAGTACCTC. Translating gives CASSPARGIQETQYL.

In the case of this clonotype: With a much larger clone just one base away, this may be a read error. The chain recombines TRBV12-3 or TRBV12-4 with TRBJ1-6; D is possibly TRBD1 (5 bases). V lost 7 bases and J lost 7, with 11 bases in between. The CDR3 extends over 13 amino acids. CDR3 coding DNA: TGTGCCAGCAATACGGGGGTGAATTCACCCCTCCACTTT. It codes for CASNTGVNSPLHF.